One sample yielded the 29 T cell receptor beta chains listed below, sequenced in a study of T cell responses to AZD1222 COVID-19 vaccine. TCRdb's copy holds only in-frame clones and misses some; the assay was immunoSEQ multiplex PCR. The data contain 90,000 to 130,000 clones, more than 90% of them seen just once; the ten biggest clones take up 2.5%. The starting material was peripheral blood, obtained 28 days after the second AZD1222 dose. The source of these receptors is an adult who received the AZD1222 COVID-19 vaccine.

The chain links TRBV29-1 to TRBJ2-3; 15 bases fit TRBD2. The germline CDR1 and CDR2 sequences are SQVTM and ANQGSEA. Trimming took 0 bases from V and 3 from J; bases not matched to a gene: 1. The CDR3 is made up of 16 amino acids. DNA of the CDR3: TGCAGCGTTGAAGAGGGGACTAGCGGGGGGACAGATACGCAGTATTTT. Encoded protein: CSVEEGTSGGTDTQYF.

The genes are TRBV12-3 or TRBV12-4 and TRBJ1-2; TRBD1 agrees at 8 bases. With V trimmed by 6 bases and J by 6 bases, 6 bases remained unmatched. The CDR3 spans 13 residues. The CDR3 spells CASRRTGLDGYTF. The CDR3 DNA reads as TGTGCCAGCAGGCGGACAGGGCTGGATGGCTACACCTTC.

The chain has TRBV29-1 and TRBJ2-5; 7 bases match TRBD1. Losses at the gene ends were 6 bases for V and 2 bases for J; bases not matched to a gene: 9. The CDR3 has 14 residues. Germline V CDR1 and CDR2: SQVTM, ANQGSEA. The CDR3 region has the DNA TGCAGCGTATTTCCTCGGGACAGACAAGAGACCCAGTACTTC. The encoded protein is CSVFPRDRQETQYF.

This clone was found once. The chain couples TRBV5-1 to TRBJ1-5; no clear D. Per germline, CDR1 SGHRS and CDR2 YFSETQ. Trimming pared 0 bases from V and 3 bases from J, leaving 10 bases between. This CDR3 is built from 15 residues. This CDR3 is CASSLDSATNQPQHF. The CDR3 coding sequence is TGCGCCAGCAGCTTGGACAGCGCTACCAATCAGCCCCAGCATTTT.

The chain is built from TRBV11-2 and TRBJ2-7; D call uncertain. This CDR3 is built from 14 residues. Trimming removed 1 base from V and 2 bases from J, with 9 bases in between. Per germline, CDR1 SGHAT and CDR2 FQNNGV. The CDR3 reads CASSLGWAPYEQYF. CDR3 DNA sequence: TGTGCCAGCAGCTTAGGTTGGGCCCCCTACGAGCAGTACTTC.

This chain connects TRBV7-2 to TRBJ2-7; 10 bases fit TRBD1. The CDR3 is 15 amino acids. Germline trimming cut 5 bases from V and 2 bases from J; bases unmatched to any gene: 6. Germline V gene sequence: CDR1 SGHTA, CDR2 FQGNSA. The CDR3 reads CASSKTTGGAYEQYF. Written as DNA, the CDR3 is TGTGCCAGCAGCAAAACGACAGGGGGCGCCTACGAGCAGTACTTC. The variable domain in full, completed from reference TRBV7-2 and TRBJ2-7, reads GAGVSQSPSNKVTEKGKDVELRCDPISGHTALYWYRQSLGQGLEFLIYFQGNSAPDKSGLPSDRFSAERTGGSVSTLTIQRTQQEDSAVYLCASSKTTGGAYEQYFGPGTRLTVT.

The rearrangement uses TRBV9 and TRBJ2-7, with a weak D call TRBD2 (5 bases). This CDR3 spans 13 amino acids. Between the trimmed V and J ends, which lost 3 bases and 6 bases, there was a span of 13 bases. The V gene's germline CDR1 is SGDLS and CDR2 YYNGEE. CDR3 DNA: TGTGCCAGCAGCGCCCTGCCCCGGGGCGAGCAGTACTTC. Protein sequence: CASSALPRGEQYF.

The chain employs TRBV24-1 and TRBJ1-5, with a tentative D call TRBD1 (6 bases). Trimming pared 7 bases from V and 6 bases from J, leaving 15 bases between. The length of the CDR3 is 14 residues. Looked up from germline, CDR1 is KGHDR and CDR2 is SFDVKD. This chain's CDR3 is CATRGAGAGQPQHF. CDR3 in DNA: TGTGCCACCAGGGGGGCGGGCGCAGGTCAGCCCCAGCATTTT.

This clone was detected a few times. V gene TRBV19 combines with J gene TRBJ1-1, with unresolved D. Per germline, CDR1 LNHDA and CDR2 SQIVND (reference sequence). The ends were cut back, 7 bases at V and 1 base at J, with 10 bases in the middle. CDR3 length: 13 residues. The CDR3 here is CASTPTANTEAFF. In DNA, the CDR3 is TGTGCCAGTACCCCTACAGCGAACACTGAAGCTTTCTTT.

The rearrangement uses TRBV9 and TRBJ1-1, with D perhaps TRBD1 (5 bases). The length of the CDR3 is 15 residues. V lost 4 bases and J lost 1, with 14 bases in between. The germline V gene encodes CDR1 SGDLS and CDR2 YYNGEE. DNA of the CDR3: TGTGCCAGCAGCACGGCAGGACATTCGAACACTGAAGCTTTCTTT. Residues: CASSTAGHSNTEAFF.

This clone was seen only a few times. This rearrangement joins TRBV7-2 to TRBJ2-2; D gene ambiguous. The V end lost 1 base, the J end lost 9 bases, and 6 bases lay between the germline ends. CDR3 length: 12 residues. Germline assignment: CDR1 SGHTA and CDR2 FQGNSA. The CDR3 sequence: CASSLGRRELFF. The CDR3 coding sequence is TGTGCCAGCAGCTTAGGGCGGAGGGAGCTGTTTTTT.

The rearrangement links TRBV7-3 to TRBJ2-1; 7 nucleotides line up with TRBD1. This CDR3 is built from 13 residues. The germline V gene encodes CDR1 SGHTA and CDR2 FQGTGA. The J segment lost 3 bases and the V segment lost 4 bases, leaving 0 bases of the junction unmatched. In DNA, the CDR3 is TGTGCCAGCAGCTGGGACAGCTACAATGAGCAGTTCTTC. It specifies CASSWDSYNEQFF.

CDR3 in DNA: TGTGCCAGCAGCTTAGCCTCTGCAACTAATGAAAAACTGTTTTTT. Protein product: CASSLASATNEKLFF. V usage is TRBV7-2 and J usage is TRBJ1-4; D gene unclear. The CDR3 is 15 residues long. Per germline, CDR1 SGHTA and CDR2 FQGNSA. The V end was cut by 0 bases, the J end by 0 bases, with 5 bases between. Variable domain in full (rest from reference TRBV7-2 and TRBJ1-4): GAGVSQSPSNKVTEKGKDVELRCDPISGHTALYWYRQSLGQGLEFLIYFQGNSAPDKSGLPSDRFSAERTGGSVSTLTIQRTQQEDSAVYLCASSLASATNEKLFFGSGTQLSVL.

V gene TRBV10-1 combines with J gene TRBJ2-1; 10 positions match TRBD2. Per germline, CDR1 WNHNN and CDR2 SYGVQD (reference sequence). The CDR3 loop spans 15 amino acids. After removal of 4 bases from V and 6 bases from J, the junction contained 6 bases not matched to a gene. CDR3 bases: TGCGCCAGCAGTGGTTCGAGCGGGGGGGCCAATGAGCAGTTCTTC. Translating it yields CASSGSSGGANEQFF.

This clone was recorded only once. The chain recombines TRBV7-3 with TRBJ2-2, with D possibly matching TRBD2 (6 bases). With 6 bases removed from V and 4 bases from J, the gap between germline ends came to 18 bases. This CDR3 is built from 16 residues. The germline gives CDR1 SGHTA, CDR2 FQGTGA. This CDR3 reads CASRPSSGLSTGELFF. The CDR3 nucleotides read TGTGCCAGCAGACCTTCCTCGGGACTGAGCACCGGGGAGCTGTTTTTT.

The chain combines TRBV27 with TRBJ2-5; tentatively, D is TRBD1 (6 bases). Trimming removed 2 bases from V and 3 bases from J, with 10 bases in between. CDR3 length: 14 amino acids. Germline values: CDR1 MNHEY, CDR2 SMNVEV (reference sequence). CDR3: CASSLRTEEETQYF. The CDR3 DNA sequence: TGTGCCAGCAGTTTAAGGACAGAAGAAGAGACCCAGTACTTC.

The V gene is TRBV7-3, the J gene TRBJ1-1; 8 bases align to TRBD1. Germline assignment: CDR1 SGHTA and CDR2 FQGTGA. This CDR3 contains 16 residues. The V gene end was trimmed by 4 bases and the J gene end by 4 bases; junction bases not matched to a gene: 11. The CDR3 here is CASSSRPGTGPTEAFF. The CDR3 nucleotides are TGTGCCAGCAGCTCCCGTCCCGGGACAGGTCCCACTGAAGCTTTCTTT.

The chain couples TRBV5-4 to TRBJ1-5; D is possibly TRBD1 (6 bases). The CDR3 is 18 residues long. With 7 bases removed from V and 0 bases from J, the gap between germline ends came to 23 bases. Germline-derived CDR1 and CDR2 are SGHNT and YYREEE (reference sequence). The CDR3 is CASFFRGQISPSNQPQHF. CDR3 nucleotides: TGTGCCAGCTTCTTCCGGGGACAAATTAGTCCTAGCAATCAGCCCCAGCATTTT. Supplemented by reference TRBV5-4 and TRBJ1-5, the full variable domain reads ETGVTQSPTHLIKTRGQQVTLRCSSQSGHNTVSWYQQALGQGPQFIFQYYREEENGRGNFPPRFSGLQFPNYSSELNVNALELDDSALYLCASFFRGQISPSNQPQHFGDGTRLSIL.

The V call is TRBV7-6, the J call TRBJ2-5; 10 bases match TRBD2. The germline gives CDR1 SGHVS, CDR2 FNYEAQ. Trimming removed 0 bases from V and 1 base from J; junction bases left unmatched: 8. This CDR3 comprises 18 residues. CDR3 residues: CASSLALVLAGTQETQYF. The CDR3 DNA reads as TGTGCCAGCAGCTTAGCTTTGGTACTAGCGGGGACCCAAGAGACCCAGTACTTC.

The chain recombines TRBV19 with TRBJ1-1; TRBD1 matches 8 bases. V was clipped by 4 bases and J by 0 bases; unmatched bases: 10. From germline, CDR1 is LNHDA and CDR2 SQIVND (reference sequence). The CDR3 contains 17 residues. The CDR3 sequence is CASSRRQGYEVNTEAFF. Here the CDR3 DNA reads TGTGCCAGTAGTAGGAGACAGGGGTATGAGGTGAACACTGAAGCTTTCTTT.

The rearrangement uses TRBV6-5 and TRBJ1-4; a weak D match, TRBD1 (5 bases). Germline-derived CDR1 and CDR2 are MNHEY and SVGAGI. This CDR3 has 13 amino acids. V shed 8 bases and J shed 8 bases, with 15 bases lying between them. CDR3 loop: CASGARGHEKLFF. In DNA, the CDR3 is TGTGCCAGCGGGGCCCGGGGCCACGAAAAACTGTTTTTT.

V usage is TRBV2 and J usage is TRBJ2-2; TRBD1 agrees at 7 bases. Germline CDR1 and CDR2: SNHLY and FYNNEI. The CDR3 has 15 residues. V was pared by 5 bases and J by 7 bases, with 10 bases of the junction left unmatched. CDR3 protein: CASSISGRQGGELFF. The CDR3 DNA is TGTGCCAGCAGTATATCCGGGCGACAGGGCGGGGAGCTGTTTTTT.

The chain joins TRBV7-2 to TRBJ2-5; no definite D call. V lost 0 bases and J lost 0, with 5 bases in between. Germline V gene sequence: CDR1 SGHTA, CDR2 FQGNSA. The CDR3 sequence is 14 residues long. CDR3 nucleotide sequence: TGTGCCAGCAGCTTAGCCACACACCAAGAGACCCAGTACTTC. Translating gives CASSLATHQETQYF.

CDR3 in amino acids: CASSVGDLLANYGYTF. CDR3 nucleotides: TGTGCCAGCAGCGTAGGGGACCTGCTAGCCAATTACGGCTACACCTTC. The V gene is TRBV9, the J gene TRBJ1-2; possibly TRBD1 for D (5 bases). CDR1 is SGDLS and CDR2 is YYNGEE in the germline V gene. V dropped 0 bases and J dropped 8 bases, with 20 bases sitting between them. The CDR3 is 16 amino acids.

V gene TRBV29-1 combines with J gene TRBJ1-1; possible D gene TRBD1, 6 bases. V was cut by 4 bases and J by 4 bases, with 13 bases left in between. This CDR3 spans 13 amino acids. CDR1 and CDR2 from the germline V gene are SQVTM and ANQGSEA. The CDR3 region has the DNA TGCAGCGTTGTAGGGGGTCGGGTCACTGAAGCTTTCTTT. Protein product: CSVVGGRVTEAFF.

The chain links TRBV7-2 to TRBJ1-5; the match to TRBD1 covers 7 bases. The trim removed 5 bases at V and 5 bases at J, leaving 12 bases unmatched. Germline values: CDR1 SGHTA, CDR2 FQGNSA. The CDR3 is made up of 16 amino acids. CDR3 bases: TGTGCCAGCAGCCCTGCGCCAGGGGGAAATCATCAGCCCCAGCATTTT. Its translation is CASSPAPGGNHQPQHF.

The CDR3 nucleotides read TGTGCCCCTCCGGGGACAGATACGCAGTATTTT. Residues: CAPPGTDTQYF. The genes are TRBV11-2 and TRBJ2-3, with D maybe TRBD2 (5 bases). The germline V and J ends were trimmed by 11 bases and 3 bases, with 9 bases remaining between them. The CDR3 spans 11 residues. CDR1 is SGHAT, CDR2 FQNNGV, per germline.

The chain combines TRBV10-1 with TRBJ1-2; D may be TRBD1 (5 bases). V was pared by 3 bases and J by 7 bases, with 9 bases between. CDR1 WNHNN and CDR2 SYGVQD come from the germline V gene (reference sequence). The CDR3 loop spans 12 amino acids. In DNA, the CDR3 is TGCGCCAGCAGTGATCGGGACCTTGGCTACACCTTC. It codes for CASSDRDLGYTF.

V is TRBV12-3 or TRBV12-4 and J is TRBJ2-7, with no clear D. V was shortened by 7 bases and J by 3 bases, with 10 bases between the two germline ends. This CDR3 spans 12 amino acids. Here the CDR3 DNA reads TGTGCCAGCACAAACGGATACTACGAGCAGTACTTC. Encoded protein: CASTNGYYEQYF.